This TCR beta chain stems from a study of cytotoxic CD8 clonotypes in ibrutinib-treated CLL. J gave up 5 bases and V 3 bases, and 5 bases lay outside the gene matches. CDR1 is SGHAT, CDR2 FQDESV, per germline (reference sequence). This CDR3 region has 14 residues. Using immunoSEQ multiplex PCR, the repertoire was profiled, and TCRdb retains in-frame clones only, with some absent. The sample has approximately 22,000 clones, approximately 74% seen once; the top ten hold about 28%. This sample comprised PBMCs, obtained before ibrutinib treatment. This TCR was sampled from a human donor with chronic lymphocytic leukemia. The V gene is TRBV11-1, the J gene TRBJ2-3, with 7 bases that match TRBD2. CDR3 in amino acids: CASSFASGGDTQYF. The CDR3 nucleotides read TGTGCCAGCAGCTTCGCCTCGGGGGGAGATACGCAGTATTTT.